These 32 T cell receptor beta chains share one sample of origin, sequenced in a study of blood T cell repertoires in COVID-19. The data were produced by immunoSEQ multiplex PCR, yet TCRdb's version contains in-frame clones alone and is incomplete. The table includes fewer than 150,000 clones, roughly 88% detected once. The sample was peripheral blood. The receptors stem from a woman aged 45-65 years with active or convalescent COVID-19.

The gene calls are TRBV6-2 or TRBV6-3 and TRBJ2-3, with a tentative D call TRBD2 (5 bases). CDR3 length: 15 amino acids. The germline gives CDR1 MNHEY, CDR2 SVGEGT. V was cut by 5 bases and J by 2 bases, with 14 bases left in between. The CDR3 coding sequence is TGTGCCAGCAGTGCACTAGAGGGTGTCACAGATACGCAGTATTTT. This codes for CASSALEGVTDTQYF.

The V and J genes are TRBV5-1 and TRBJ2-3, with TRBD2 matching 8 bases. The CDR3 extends over 16 amino acids. Germline CDR1 is SGHRS and CDR2 is YFSETQ. The trim removed 3 bases at V and 1 base at J, leaving 7 bases unmatched. The CDR3 region is CASSSAGVDGTDTQYF. Here the CDR3 DNA reads TGCGCCAGCAGCTCAGCGGGAGTGGATGGCACAGATACGCAGTATTTT.

This clone was found once. The rearrangement uses TRBV27 and TRBJ1-5; possibly TRBD1 for D (5 bases). With 1 base removed from V and 2 bases from J, the gap between germline ends came to 15 bases. The germline gives CDR1 MNHEY, CDR2 SMNVEV (reference sequence). CDR3 length equals 17 residues. In DNA form, the CDR3 reads TGTGCCAGCAGTTTATATAGCAATGGGGGGGGCAATCAGCCCCAGCATTTT. This gives the protein CASSLYSNGGGNQPQHF.

The gene calls are TRBV7-2 and TRBJ2-3; possible D gene TRBD1, 6 bases. Germline CDR1 SGHTA, CDR2 FQGNSA. V lost 3 bases and J lost 2, with 9 bases in between. CDR3 size: 14 residues. The CDR3 nucleotides read TGTGCCAGCAGCTTGCAGGGGTACACAGATACGCAGTATTTT. Its translation: CASSLQGYTDTQYF.

Here the CDR3 reads CASSPVAGPSYNEQFF. The CDR3 region has the DNA TGTGCCAGCAGCCCTGTAGCGGGACCCTCCTACAATGAGCAGTTCTTC. This rearrangement joins TRBV14 to TRBJ2-1; 8 bases fit TRBD2. The CDR3 has 16 residues. With V trimmed by 4 bases and J by 0 bases, 5 bases remained unmatched. Germline CDR1 SGHDN, CDR2 FVKESK.

The chain uses TRBV3-1 (or the pseudogene TRBV3-2) and TRBJ1-2; D possibly corresponds to TRBD1 (6 bases). V was trimmed by 1 base and J by 4 bases, leaving 19 bases between them. Germline V CDR1 and CDR2: LGHDT, YNNKEL (reference sequence). This CDR3 is built from 17 residues. DNA of the CDR3: TGTGCCAGCAGCCAAGGATTAGGTAAGGGGACACCCTATGGCTACACCTTC. Encoded protein: CASSQGLGKGTPYGYTF.

The V and J genes are TRBV10-2 and TRBJ2-1; D may be TRBD2 (5 bases). The CDR3 length is 12 residues. Trimming removed 8 bases from V and 6 bases from J, with 11 bases in between. Germline CDR1 and CDR2: WSHSY and SAAADI. The CDR3 bases are TGCGCCAGCCGGTGGGAGAGCAATGAGCAGTTCTTC. Protein sequence: CASRWESNEQFF.

This chain connects TRBV6-5 to TRBJ2-3; 9 nucleotides agree with TRBD2. The CDR3 runs 14 residues. The V segment lost 6 bases and the J segment 2 bases; nucleotides outside the gene matches: 3. Germline CDR1 is MNHEY and CDR2 is SVGAGI. The CDR3 DNA is TGTGCCAGCAGGACTAGCGGAAACACAGATACGCAGTATTTT. Translated: CASRTSGNTDTQYF.

This chain uses TRBV2 with TRBJ1-2; D remains unclear. The germline CDR1 and CDR2 sequences are SNHLY and FYNNEI. CDR3 length equals 14 residues. V gave up 7 bases and J gave up 0 bases, with 12 bases separating them. CDR3 amino acids: CASKTGSSNYGYTF. DNA for the CDR3: TGTGCCAGCAAGACGGGGAGTTCTAACTATGGCTACACCTTC.

This chain uses TRBV7-3 with TRBJ2-2; 7 nucleotides align to TRBD1. Per the germline V gene, CDR1 is SGHTA and CDR2 is FQGTGA. This CDR3 contains 17 residues. Germline trimming cut 0 bases from V and 3 bases from J; bases unmatched to any gene: 7. CDR3 protein: CASSLTSDRAYTGELFF. In DNA form, the CDR3 reads TGTGCCAGCAGCTTAACGTCAGACAGGGCATACACCGGGGAGCTGTTTTTT.

The genes are TRBV7-2 and TRBJ1-1, with D unresolved. The V and J ends lost 2 bases and 0 bases respectively, with 13 bases between them. CDR1 is SGHTA and CDR2 is FQGNSA in the germline V gene. This CDR3 has 16 amino acids. The CDR3 coding sequence is TGTGCCAGCAGCTTACTAGCGTATCAGGTGAACACTGAAGCTTTCTTT. Translated, it gives CASSLLAYQVNTEAFF.

This clone was observed a handful of times. The rearrangement links TRBV4-3 to TRBJ2-1, with D possibly matching TRBD2 (5 bases). V dropped 1 base and J dropped 3 bases, with 10 bases sitting between them. Germline V CDR1 and CDR2: LGHNA, YSLEER. There are 15 residues in the CDR3. CDR3 region: CASSQGGSDYNEQFF. CDR3 in DNA: TGCGCCAGCAGCCAAGGAGGGAGCGACTACAATGAGCAGTTCTTC.

This rearrangement joins TRBV6-5 to TRBJ1-4, with 9 nucleotides matching TRBD1. Unmatched junction bases numbered 4, after V lost 0 bases and J lost 5 bases. CDR1 is MNHEY and CDR2 is SVGAGI in the germline V gene. The CDR3 runs to 16 residues. CDR3 protein: CASSYSRGTGNEKLFF. CDR3 nucleotides: TGTGCCAGCAGTTACTCTCGGGGGACAGGGAATGAAAAACTGTTTTTT.

The rearrangement joins TRBV7-4 to TRBJ2-3; TRBD2 is a possible D gene (6 bases). CDR3 length: 12 residues. The V and J ends lost 0 bases and 8 bases respectively, with 6 bases between them. CDR1 SGHVT and CDR2 SQSDAQ come from the germline V gene. The chain's CDR3 is CASSLAGGTQYF. The CDR3 DNA follows: TGTGCCAGCAGCTTAGCGGGAGGTACGCAGTATTTT.

The genes are TRBV10-3 and TRBJ2-5; tentatively, D is TRBD1 (5 bases). Germline lookup yields CDR1 ENHRY and CDR2 SYGVKD. This CDR3 comprises 14 residues. V was shortened by 6 bases and J by 2 bases, with 13 bases between the two germline ends. The CDR3 here is CAIRQDTIQETQYF. CDR3 DNA sequence: TGTGCCATCAGACAGGACACAATTCAAGAGACCCAGTACTTC.

The CDR3 here is CASSLDRAGANVLTF. CDR3 DNA: TGTGCCAGCAGCTTAGACAGGGCTGGGGCCAACGTCCTGACTTTC. The J gene is TRBJ2-6, the V gene TRBV7-3; 7 bases align to TRBD1. The CDR3 runs to 15 residues. J lost 2 bases, V lost 2 bases, and 0 bases had no gene match. CDR1 is SGHTA and CDR2 is FQGTGA in the germline V gene. The full variable domain, with the rest looked up from reference TRBV7-3 and TRBJ2-6, is GAGVSQTPSNKVTEKGKYVELRCDPISGHTALYWYRQSLGQGPEFLIYFQGTGAADDSGLPNDRFFAVRPEGSVSTLKIQRTERGDSAVYLCASSLDRAGANVLTFGAGSRLTVL.

V gene TRBV7-2 combines with J gene TRBJ2-1; maybe TRBD2 (6 bases). This CDR3 has 16 amino acids. V dropped 6 bases and J dropped 2 bases, with 17 bases sitting between them. The V gene's germline CDR1 is SGHTA and CDR2 FQGNSA. The CDR3 DNA sequence: TGTGCCAGCAGACCTGGCCGGGACTGGGCCTACAATGAGCAGTTCTTC. Residues: CASRPGRDWAYNEQFF.

J is TRBJ1-6 and V is TRBV6-5, with 7 bases fitting TRBD1. J lost 4 bases, V lost 7 bases, and 7 bases had no gene match. This CDR3 has 15 residues. The V gene's germline CDR1 is MNHEY and CDR2 SVGAGI. This chain's CDR3 is CASNRDSFYNSPLHF. The CDR3 DNA reads TGTGCCAGCAACCGGGACAGTTTTTATAATTCACCCCTCCACTTT.

The chain recombines TRBV6-5 with TRBJ2-7; 10 bases align to TRBD2. Germline lookup yields CDR1 MNHEY and CDR2 SVGAGI. The CDR3 consists of 16 residues. The ends lost 0 bases at V and 4 bases at J; junction bases unmatched: 6. This chain's CDR3 is CASSYSEAGGRYEQYF. For the CDR3, the DNA is TGTGCCAGCAGTTACTCAGAAGCGGGAGGGAGGTACGAGCAGTACTTC.

The chain uses TRBV28 and TRBJ2-7; a weak D match, TRBD1 (6 bases). V was trimmed by 6 bases and J by 2 bases, leaving 20 bases between them. Germline-derived CDR1 and CDR2 are MDHEN and SYDVKM. The CDR3 consists of 16 residues. In DNA form, the CDR3 reads TGTGCCAGCAGCCCGCGGTTTAGGGGGTTGACCTACGAGCAGTACTTC. Protein: CASSPRFRGLTYEQYF.

The J gene is TRBJ1-5, the V gene TRBV18; TRBD1 might be the D (6 bases). The CDR3 runs 13 residues. V dropped 2 bases and J dropped 4 bases, with 6 bases sitting between them. Germline V gives CDR1 KGHSH, CDR2 LQKENI. This CDR3 is CASSPGQNQPQHF. The DNA for the CDR3 is TGTGCCAGCTCACCAGGACAGAATCAGCCCCAGCATTTT.

This chain links TRBV9 with TRBJ2-2; tentative D call: TRBD2 (6 bases). Germline assignment: CDR1 SGDLS and CDR2 YYNGEE. This CDR3 is built from 16 residues. Between the trimmed V and J ends, which lost 0 bases and 1 base, there was a span of 10 bases. This CDR3 reads CASSVDGSGNTGELFF. The CDR3 DNA is TGTGCCAGCAGCGTAGATGGTAGCGGGAACACCGGGGAGCTGTTTTTT.

The chain recombines TRBV27 with TRBJ2-7; 8 nucleotides line up with TRBD1. Germline assignment: CDR1 MNHEY and CDR2 SMNVEV (reference sequence). The CDR3 sequence is 16 residues long. Unmatched junction bases numbered 15, after V lost 8 bases and J lost 3 bases. The CDR3 nucleotides are TGTGCCAGCCGAACCTCGACCGGGACAGGCCTCTACGAGCAGTACTTC. Translation gives CASRTSTGTGLYEQYF.

Points on this clone: Different DNA sequences within this sample yield the same CDR3. The V and J genes are TRBV19 and TRBJ2-2; 9 bases agree with TRBD2. The CDR3 has 17 residues. CDR1 and CDR2 (germline): LNHDA, SQIVND (reference sequence). V shed 7 bases, J shed 0 bases, and the junction held 9 bases outside the gene matches. CDR3 nucleotides: TGTGCCAGTACTCAACTAGCGGGTTCTGCGAACACCGGGGAGCTGTTTTTT. It translates to CASTQLAGSANTGELFF.

The chain couples TRBV19 to TRBJ1-1; a weak D match, TRBD1 (6 bases). CDR1 and CDR2 from the germline V gene are LNHDA and SQIVND (reference sequence). The CDR3 extends over 14 amino acids. The ends were cut back, 6 bases at V and 0 bases at J, with 11 bases in the middle. CDR3 sequence: CASSRDRMNTEAFF. The CDR3 DNA reads TGTGCCAGTAGCCGTGACAGGATGAACACTGAAGCTTTCTTT.

The chain couples TRBV7-9 to TRBJ2-1; 13 bases agree with TRBD2. In germline, CDR1 is SEHNR, CDR2 FQNEAQ (reference sequence). The CDR3 has 15 amino acids. Trimming removed 5 bases from V and 6 bases from J; junction bases left unmatched: 4. The CDR3 DNA reads as TGTGCCAGCAGCGCAGGGACTAGCGGGGCCAATGAGCAGTTCTTC. Protein product: CASSAGTSGANEQFF.

CDR3 in amino acids: CASRPDRTNEKLFF. CDR3 DNA: TGTGCCAGTAGGCCGGACAGAACTAATGAAAAACTGTTTTTT. V usage is TRBV19 and J usage is TRBJ1-4; D might be TRBD1 (6 bases). From germline, CDR1 is LNHDA and CDR2 SQIVND (reference sequence). Between the trimmed V and J ends, which lost 6 bases and 1 base, there was a span of 9 bases. The CDR3 loop spans 14 amino acids. Supplemented by reference TRBV19 and TRBJ1-4, the full variable domain reads DGGITQSPKYLFRKEGQNVTLSCEQNLNHDAMYWYRQDPGQGLRLIYYSQIVNDFQKGDIAEGYSVSREKKESFPLTVTSAQKNPTAFYLCASRPDRTNEKLFFGSGTQLSVL.

This clone was observed a few times. The CDR3 DNA is TGCGCCAGCAGCCATACAGGGTCCTATGGCTACACCTTC. Translation gives CASSHTGSYGYTF. The chain carries TRBV4-1 and TRBJ1-2; a weak D match, TRBD1 (6 bases). Looked up from germline, CDR1 is MGHRA and CDR2 is YSYEKL. This CDR3 spans 13 amino acids. Trimming took 3 bases from V and 4 from J, leaving 9 bases between them.

This chain connects TRBV6-6 to TRBJ1-2; 9 bases match TRBD1. CDR3 size: 15 residues. Germline trimming cut 6 bases from V and 5 bases from J; bases unmatched to any gene: 10. In germline, CDR1 is MNHNY, CDR2 SVGAGI (reference sequence). CDR3 residues: CASREGTGLRYGYTF. The CDR3 region has the DNA TGTGCCAGCAGAGAAGGGACAGGGTTACGGTATGGCTACACCTTC.

This clone was seen once. This rearrangement joins TRBV29-1 to TRBJ2-3; TRBD2 is a possible D gene (6 bases). CDR3 length: 16 residues. Germline CDR1 SQVTM, CDR2 ANQGSEA. V dropped 2 bases and J dropped 3 bases, with 18 bases sitting between them. CDR3 region: CSVEILRIADTDTQYF. In DNA form, the CDR3 reads TGCAGCGTTGAAATCCTTCGAATAGCGGATACAGATACGCAGTATTTT.

The V and J genes are TRBV10-3 and TRBJ1-6, with D maybe TRBD1 (6 bases). Germline-derived CDR1 and CDR2 are ENHRY and SYGVKD. The CDR3 loop spans 15 amino acids. The germline V and J ends were trimmed by 6 bases and 4 bases, with 13 bases remaining between them. CDR3 sequence reads: CAIRGGEGYNSPLHF. The CDR3 DNA reads as TGTGCCATCAGAGGGGGAGAGGGATATAATTCACCCCTCCACTTT.

This sequence joins TRBV7-8 and TRBJ1-5; D is unresolved. The CDR3 sequence is 13 residues long. Germline V CDR1 and CDR2: SGHVS, FQNEAQ. The germline V and J ends were trimmed by 2 bases and 4 bases, with 6 bases remaining between them. CDR3 coding DNA: TGTGCCAGCAGCTTAAAGAGAAATCAGCCCCAGCATTTT. Its protein is CASSLKRNQPQHF.